The source of this T cell receptor beta chain is a study of T cells after yellow fever vaccination. This clonotype was seen a few times. Its matching antigen is unknown. Study-wide points: A minor fraction of clonotypes spanned both CD4 and CD8 compartments. The secondary response peaked faster, at day 5 versus 15, but was weaker. Contaminating bulk clonotypes could be abundant in FACS-sorted repertoires.

A 5'RACE template-switching step, the method used to make TCR cDNA, added a universal primer site and UMIs. TCRdb re-called the 5' RACE reads through MiXCR, storing one row per CDR3 protein. The profile shows more than 300,000 distinct CDR3 sequences, around a tenth of them singletons. Germline V gives CDR1 DFQATT, CDR2 SNEGSKA (reference sequence). Trimming removed 7 bases from V and 5 bases from J, with 11 bases in between. The CDR3 contains 11 residues. This TCR came from a man younger than 35 who received the YFV17D yellow fever vaccine. The V and J genes are TRBV20-1 and TRBJ2-5; D is unclear. The input for sequencing was CD4+ T cells sorted from PBMCs, taken 45 days after the yellow fever booster vaccination. The CDR3 DNA is TGCAGTGTCGGAGCTCGGGAGACCCAGTACTTC. The encoded protein is CSVGARETQYF.